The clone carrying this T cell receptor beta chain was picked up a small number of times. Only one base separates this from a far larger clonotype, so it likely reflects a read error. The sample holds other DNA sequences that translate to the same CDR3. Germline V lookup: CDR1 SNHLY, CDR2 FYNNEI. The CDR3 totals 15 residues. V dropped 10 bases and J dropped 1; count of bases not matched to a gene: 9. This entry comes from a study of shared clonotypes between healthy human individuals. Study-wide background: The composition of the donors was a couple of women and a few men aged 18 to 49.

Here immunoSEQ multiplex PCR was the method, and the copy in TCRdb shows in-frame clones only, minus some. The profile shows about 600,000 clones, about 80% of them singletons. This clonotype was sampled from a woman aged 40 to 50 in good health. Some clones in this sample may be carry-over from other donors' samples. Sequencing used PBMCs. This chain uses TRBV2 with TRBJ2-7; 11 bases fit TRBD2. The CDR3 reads CATPGASGRSYEQYF. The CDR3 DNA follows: TGTGCCACACCTGGGGCTAGCGGGAGGTCCTACGAGCAGTACTTC.